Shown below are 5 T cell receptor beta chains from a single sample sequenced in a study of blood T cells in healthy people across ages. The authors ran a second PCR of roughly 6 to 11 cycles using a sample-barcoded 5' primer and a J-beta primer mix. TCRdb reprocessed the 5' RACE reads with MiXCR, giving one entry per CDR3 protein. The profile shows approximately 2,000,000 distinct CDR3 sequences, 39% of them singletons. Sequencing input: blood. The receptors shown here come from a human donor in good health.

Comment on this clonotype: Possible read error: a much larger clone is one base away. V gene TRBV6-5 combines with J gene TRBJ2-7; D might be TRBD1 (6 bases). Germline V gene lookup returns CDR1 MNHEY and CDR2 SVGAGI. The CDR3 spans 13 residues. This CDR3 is CASSGPGVYKQYF. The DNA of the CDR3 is TGTGCCAGCAGCGGACCAGGGGTCTACAAGCAGTACTTC.

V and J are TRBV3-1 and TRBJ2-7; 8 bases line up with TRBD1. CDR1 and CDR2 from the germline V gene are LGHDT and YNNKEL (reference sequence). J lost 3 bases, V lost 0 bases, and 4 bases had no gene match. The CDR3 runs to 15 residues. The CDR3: CASSQDYTGGYEQYF. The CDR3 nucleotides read TGTGCCAGCAGCCAAGATTATACAGGGGGCTACGAGCAGTACTTC.

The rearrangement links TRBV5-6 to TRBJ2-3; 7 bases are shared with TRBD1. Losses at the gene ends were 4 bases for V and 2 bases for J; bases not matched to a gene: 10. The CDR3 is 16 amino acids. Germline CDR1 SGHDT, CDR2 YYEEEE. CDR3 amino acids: CASSEDRASDTDTQYF. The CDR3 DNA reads TGTGCCAGCAGCGAAGACAGGGCAAGTGACACAGATACGCAGTATTTT.

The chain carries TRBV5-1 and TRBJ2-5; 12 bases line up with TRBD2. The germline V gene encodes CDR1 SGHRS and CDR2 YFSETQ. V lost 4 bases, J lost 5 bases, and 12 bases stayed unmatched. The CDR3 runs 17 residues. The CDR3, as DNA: TGCGCCAGCAGCCTCGGACTAGCGGGGAGTTTCGGGGAGACCCAGTACTTC. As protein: CASSLGLAGSFGETQYF.

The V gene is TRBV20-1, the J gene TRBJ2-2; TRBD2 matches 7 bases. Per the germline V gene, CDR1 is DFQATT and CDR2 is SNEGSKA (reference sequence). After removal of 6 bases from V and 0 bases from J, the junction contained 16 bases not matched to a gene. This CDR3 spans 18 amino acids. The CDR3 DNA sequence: TGCAGTGCCGGGGACCAGATAGGCGGGGGAGCGAACACCGGGGAGCTGTTTTTT. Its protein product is CSAGDQIGGGANTGELFF.